The 4 T cell receptor beta chains presented below share a single source sample, sequenced in a study of regulatory T cells in long-lasting Graves disease. The time point denotes: persistent/refractory GD, antithyroid drugs over 5 years with positive TRAb. PBMCs were the source of the RNA used for TCR sequencing. TCR beta libraries were built with iRepertoire HTBI primers and Arm-PCR of CDR3 regions. TCRdb re-analysed the multiplex PCR reads in MiXCR, keeping a single row per CDR3 protein. The sample shows under 450,000 distinct CDR3 sequences, 23% of them seen only once. The sequencing here drew on peripheral blood mononuclear cells (PBMCs), taken when the disease was refractory, from a patient treated with antithyroid drugs. These receptors came from a female donor with Graves disease.

In this sample, this clonotype turned up a few times. The chain recombines TRBV12-3 or TRBV12-4 with TRBJ1-4; no definite D call. CDR3 length equals 13 residues. Trimming took 7 bases from V and 4 from J, leaving 10 bases between them. CDR3 in amino acids: CASTPGFNEKLFF. The CDR3 DNA reads as TGTGCCAGCACCCCGGGGTTTAATGAAAAACTGTTTTTT.

A remark on this clonotype: At one end the junction does not follow the germline gene, possibly because of a read error. V usage is TRBV5-1 and J usage is TRBJ1-6, with D unclear. Germline V gene lookup returns CDR1 SGHRS and CDR2 YFSETQ. This CDR3 has 15 amino acids. The CDR3 loop reads CASSLGAVDKSPLHF. In DNA, the CDR3 is TGCGCCAGCAGCTTGGGGGCCGTGGATAAATCACCCCTCCACTTT.

This clonotype appeared a few times. The CDR3 region has the DNA TGTGCCTGGATCAGGGTGACTTCATCGAACTATGGCTACACCTTC. Protein: CAWIRVTSSNYGYTF. This chain joins TRBV30 and TRBJ1-2, with D perhaps matching TRBD1 (5 bases). The ends were cut back, 4 bases at V and 2 bases at J, with 17 bases in the middle. The length of the CDR3 is 15 residues. In germline, CDR1 is GTSNPN, CDR2 SVGIG (reference sequence).

V usage is TRBV2 and J usage is TRBJ1-1; D is perhaps TRBD1 (6 bases). The V gene lost 11 bases and the J gene lost 1 base, with 20 bases spanning the gap. The germline gives CDR1 SNHLY, CDR2 FYNNEI. The CDR3 is 15 residues long. The CDR3 reads CAGILRDNPNTEAFF. The CDR3 DNA reads as TGTGCCGGCATATTACGGGACAACCCGAACACTGAAGCTTTCTTT.